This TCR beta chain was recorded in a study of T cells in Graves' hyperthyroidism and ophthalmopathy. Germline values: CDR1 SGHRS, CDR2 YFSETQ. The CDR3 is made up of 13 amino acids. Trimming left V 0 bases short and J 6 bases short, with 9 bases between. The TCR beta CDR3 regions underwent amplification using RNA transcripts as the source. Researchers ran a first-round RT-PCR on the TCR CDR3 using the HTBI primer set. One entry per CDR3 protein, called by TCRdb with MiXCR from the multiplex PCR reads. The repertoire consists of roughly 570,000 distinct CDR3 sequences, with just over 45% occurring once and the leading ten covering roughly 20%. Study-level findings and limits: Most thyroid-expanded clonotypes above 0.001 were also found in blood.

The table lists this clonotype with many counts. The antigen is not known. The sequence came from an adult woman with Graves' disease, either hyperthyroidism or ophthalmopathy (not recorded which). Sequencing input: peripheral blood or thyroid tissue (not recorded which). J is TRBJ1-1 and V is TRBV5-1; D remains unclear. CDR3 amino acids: CASSLGRSSEAFF. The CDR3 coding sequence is TGCGCCAGCAGCTTGGGCAGGTCCTCTGAAGCTTTCTTT.